These 23 T cell receptor beta chains share one sample of origin, sequenced in a study of cytomegalovirus exposure and HLA in healthy donors. Data came from immunoSEQ multiplex PCR; TCRdb stores just in-frame clones and leaves some out. This sample has 190,000 or so clones, with roughly 80% found just once. Sequencing input: PBMCs. The receptors come from a woman aged 18 to 35 in good health and CMV-seropositive.

The chain is built from TRBV5-1 and TRBJ1-1, with 9 nucleotides matching TRBD1. This CDR3 is built from 16 residues. Germline V lookup: CDR1 SGHRS, CDR2 YFSETQ. The junction had 8 bases not matched to a gene; V was cut back by 4 bases and J by 1 base. The CDR3 loop is CASSVAGTGSNTEAFF. DNA of the CDR3: TGCGCCAGCAGCGTCGCCGGGACAGGGTCGAACACTGAAGCTTTCTTT.

This clone occurred once. The V gene is TRBV5-1, the J gene TRBJ1-1; no reliable D call. Between the trimmed V and J ends, which lost 0 bases and 1 base, there was a span of 13 bases. Germline CDR1 SGHRS, CDR2 YFSETQ. The CDR3 extends over 16 amino acids. The CDR3 here is CASSLVGQIGNTEAFF. The CDR3 nucleotides are TGCGCCAGCAGCTTGGTTGGGCAGATCGGGAACACTGAAGCTTTCTTT.

V and J are TRBV15 and TRBJ1-4, with D maybe TRBD1 (5 bases). Per the germline V gene, CDR1 is LNHNV and CDR2 is YYDKDF (reference sequence). V lost 1 base, J lost 7 bases, and 10 bases lay in between. CDR3 length equals 14 residues. Here the CDR3 DNA reads TGTGCCACCAGCAGAGTAGGGGAGGGTGAAAAACTGTTTTTT. This encodes CATSRVGEGEKLFF.

This clone was observed a handful of times. The V and J genes are TRBV7-3 and TRBJ1-2; no firm D call. CDR1 is SGHTA and CDR2 is FQGTGA in the germline V gene. The CDR3 is made up of 13 amino acids. Trimming shortened V by 5 bases and J by 8 bases, and 15 bases separated the two germline ends. CDR3 in DNA: TGTGCCAGCAGCCGCGGGCGGGAGTCGGGCTACACCTTC. Translated, it gives CASSRGRESGYTF.

The chain employs TRBV19 and TRBJ2-7, with a possible D match to TRBD1 (5 bases). V shed 5 bases and J shed 5 bases, with 10 bases lying between them. There are 12 residues in the CDR3. Germline CDR1 and CDR2: LNHDA and SQIVND (reference sequence). The CDR3 is CASSRQGNEQYF. The CDR3 bases are TGTGCCAGTAGTCGTCAGGGTAACGAGCAGTACTTC.

The chain recombines TRBV15 with TRBJ1-5; possibly TRBD1 for D (5 bases). Germline V gene lookup returns CDR1 LNHNV and CDR2 YYDKDF (reference sequence). The ends were cut back, 5 bases at V and 3 bases at J, with 17 bases in the middle. This CDR3 is 16 amino acids long. Here the CDR3 reads CATSPRSRVVNQPQHF. CDR3 nucleotide sequence: TGTGCCACCAGCCCGAGGTCCAGGGTGGTCAATCAGCCCCAGCATTTT.

The CDR3 region has the DNA TGTGCGAGCGGACAGACCTACAATGAGCAGTTCTTC. This codes for CASGQTYNEQFF. The J gene is TRBJ2-1, the V gene TRBV19, with a weak D call TRBD1 (6 bases). This CDR3 has 12 residues. Per the germline V gene, CDR1 is LNHDA and CDR2 is SQIVND (reference sequence).

This clone has more than one count but fewer than ten. The chain employs TRBV11-2 and TRBJ2-5; D is possibly TRBD1 (5 bases). The CDR3 has 14 residues. The germline gives CDR1 SGHAT, CDR2 FQNNGV. V was clipped by 1 base and J by 5 bases, with 11 bases between them. The CDR3 nucleotides read TGTGCCAGCAGCTTAGCCGGCAGGGCGGAGACCCAGTACTTC. Protein: CASSLAGRAETQYF.

This chain joins TRBV19 and TRBJ2-7; 11 nucleotides line up with TRBD2. The CDR3 loop spans 13 amino acids. Germline V gene data show CDR1 as LNHDA and CDR2 as SQIVND (reference sequence). The J segment lost 5 bases and the V segment lost 6 bases, leaving 3 bases of the junction unmatched. DNA of the CDR3: TGTGCCAGTAGGCTAGCGGGGGGCCACGAGCAGTACTTC. It translates to CASRLAGGHEQYF.

About this clone: The same CDR3 can be traced to other DNA sequences in this sample. The chain joins TRBV19 to TRBJ2-1; 8 bases are shared with TRBD2. Germline assignment: CDR1 LNHDA and CDR2 SQIVND (reference sequence). The CDR3 loop spans 14 amino acids. V gave up 6 bases and J gave up 3 bases; unmatched junction bases: 4. CDR3 protein: CASSRGGDYNEQFF. CDR3 DNA sequence: TGTGCCAGTAGCCGGGGGGGGGACTACAATGAGCAGTTCTTC.

The chain joins TRBV19 to TRBJ1-5; TRBD1 might be the D (5 bases). This CDR3 is 18 amino acids long. The germline V and J ends were trimmed by 4 bases and 2 bases, with 21 bases remaining between them. Germline CDR1 LNHDA, CDR2 SQIVND (reference sequence). The CDR3 nucleotides are TGTGCCAGTAGTACCCGGGGGGGTCTCAATTCCGGCAATCAGCCCCAGCATTTT. Residues: CASSTRGGLNSGNQPQHF.

The chain joins TRBV10-3 to TRBJ2-7; tentatively, D is TRBD2 (5 bases). This CDR3 region has 15 residues. The germline V and J ends were trimmed by 3 bases and 6 bases, with 18 bases remaining between them. The germline CDR1 and CDR2 sequences are ENHRY and SYGVKD. The CDR3 region is CAISEGAGFTIEQYF. The CDR3 region has the DNA TGTGCCATCAGTGAAGGCGCGGGCTTTACCATCGAGCAGTACTTC.

The V gene is TRBV2, the J gene TRBJ1-1; TRBD1 matches 10 bases. The length of the CDR3 is 13 residues. Germline CDR1 SNHLY, CDR2 FYNNEI. The V segment lost 10 bases and the J segment 3 bases; nucleotides outside the gene matches: 5. CDR3 residues: CATGDRGYTEAFF. Written as DNA, the CDR3 is TGTGCCACCGGGGACAGGGGATACACTGAAGCTTTCTTT.

V usage is TRBV4-1 and J usage is TRBJ1-2; 9 bases fit TRBD1. There are 14 residues in the CDR3. The V gene's germline CDR1 is MGHRA and CDR2 YSYEKL. Trimming at V came to 2 bases and at J to 7 bases, leaving 5 bases not matched to a gene. The CDR3 is CASSQSDRGSGYTF. The CDR3 DNA is TGCGCCAGCAGCCAATCAGACAGGGGGTCTGGCTACACCTTC.

J is TRBJ2-7 and V is TRBV6-5, with D perhaps TRBD1 (6 bases). V was trimmed by 2 bases and J by 5 bases, leaving 13 bases between them. The CDR3 contains 14 residues. Germline values: CDR1 MNHEY, CDR2 SVGAGI. The CDR3 coding sequence is TGTGCCAGCAGTTACGTCGGACAGCTGCACGAGCAGTACTTC. Its translation: CASSYVGQLHEQYF.

V is TRBV7-2 and J is TRBJ2-1, with a possible D match to TRBD1 (6 bases). The CDR3 is made up of 14 amino acids. Trimming took off 1 base at V and 2 bases at J, with 6 bases between the two ends. Germline assignment: CDR1 SGHTA and CDR2 FQGNSA. The CDR3 region has the DNA TGTGCCAGCAGCTTAGGACAGGCCTACAATGAGCAGTTCTTC. Its translation is CASSLGQAYNEQFF.

J is TRBJ1-1 and V is TRBV14; D is perhaps TRBD1 (6 bases). Germline values: CDR1 SGHDN, CDR2 FVKESK. This CDR3 has 16 amino acids. With 1 base removed from V and 4 bases from J, the gap between germline ends came to 16 bases. The DNA for the CDR3 is TGTGCCAGCAGCCAAGCCTCACATGTCAGGGGCACTGAAGCTTTCTTT. Amino acid sequence: CASSQASHVRGTEAFF.

CDR3 bases: TGCGCCAGCAGCCACTCCGGGACAGGGGGCGCCTATGGCTACACCTTC. The encoded protein is CASSHSGTGGAYGYTF. The chain joins TRBV4-3 to TRBJ1-2; 12 bases fit TRBD1. Germline V gene data show CDR1 as LGHNA and CDR2 as YSLEER. This CDR3 contains 16 residues. The ends lost 3 bases at V and 4 bases at J; junction bases unmatched: 6.

The V and J genes are TRBV2 and TRBJ2-3; 10 positions agree with TRBD1. This CDR3 contains 14 residues. The V gene's germline CDR1 is SNHLY and CDR2 FYNNEI. The V and J ends lost 8 bases and 3 bases, in that order; junction bases with no gene match: 5. As DNA, the CDR3 is TGTGCCAGCCTTCCGGGACAGGGGACAGATACGCAGTATTTT. As protein: CASLPGQGTDTQYF.

This chain connects TRBV6-6 to TRBJ2-1; D remains unclear. The germline gives CDR1 MNHNY, CDR2 SVGAGI (reference sequence). V shed 5 bases and J shed 1 base, with 12 bases lying between them. This CDR3 comprises 15 residues. The CDR3 DNA reads as TGTGCCAGCAGTCCCGTACACCTGTCCTACAATGAGCAGTTCTTC. This translates into CASSPVHLSYNEQFF.

The CDR3 spells CASSQDGSRGLFF. The CDR3, as DNA: TGCGCCAGCAGCCAAGATGGGTCAAGGGGACTGTTTTTT. The chain links TRBV4-1 to TRBJ1-4, with TRBD1 as a possible D gene (5 bases). CDR1 is MGHRA and CDR2 is YSYEKL in the germline V gene. V was clipped by 0 bases and J by 13 bases, with 12 bases between them. The CDR3 is 13 amino acids.

As regards this clone: The sample carries other DNA sequences with the same CDR3. This chain connects TRBV5-1 to TRBJ2-3, with TRBD2 matching 9 bases. Trimming removed 0 bases from V and 3 bases from J; junction bases left unmatched: 2. Germline CDR1 is SGHRS and CDR2 is YFSETQ. The CDR3 sequence is 15 residues long. The CDR3 bases are TGCGCCAGCAGCTTGGGGCTAGCGGGAACAGATACGCAGTATTTT. Protein: CASSLGLAGTDTQYF.

The chain employs TRBV6-5 and TRBJ1-5; D might be TRBD1 (5 bases). With 3 bases removed from V and 1 base from J, the gap between germline ends came to 10 bases. CDR3 size: 15 residues. Germline values: CDR1 MNHEY, CDR2 SVGAGI. CDR3 sequence (DNA): TGTGCCAGCAGTTATCGACAGTCCAGCAATCAGCCCCAGCATTTT. Amino acids: CASSYRQSSNQPQHF.